The rows below give T cell receptor beta chains drawn from one sample of a study of beta chain features in type 1 diabetes. The protocol was immunoSEQ multiplex PCR, while the TCRdb copy is restricted to in-frame clones and leaves out a portion. The table shows 300,000 to 350,000 clones, with roughly a fifth occurring only once. The sample was naive CD4+ T cells from blood. All receptors derive from a woman under 30 in good health. The CDR3 runs from the conserved cysteine through the conserved F or W. Each record gives: clone size, D gene, J gene, V gene, CDR3 DNA, CDR3 protein. A D gene is named only where the DNA matches it firmly. Clone size appears in some rows only: once, few, many, or a class for an expanded clone.

size: .; D: .; J: TRBJ2-1; V: TRBV6-6; DNA: TGTGCCAGCAGTTACGGGGCAGCATCTTTGGATGAGCAGTTCTTC; CDR3: CASSYGAASLDEQFF
size: .; D: TRBD1; J: TRBJ1-2; V: TRBV7-8; DNA: TGTGCCAGCAGCTTAGAGCGGACAGGGATCCATGGCTACACCTTC; CDR3: CASSLERTGIHGYTF
size: .; D: TRBD2; J: TRBJ2-5; V: TRBV29-1; DNA: TGCAGCGTGCCTCTCGGGGGAGCGGGGTACCAAGAGACCCAGTACTTC; CDR3: CSVPLGGAGYQETQYF
size: .; D: TRBD2; J: TRBJ2-1; V: TRBV9; DNA: TGTGCCAGCAGCGTAGGAGCGGGAGGGCCCTACAATGAGCAGTTCTTC; CDR3: CASSVGAGGPYNEQFF
size: .; D: TRBD2; J: TRBJ2-1; V: TRBV4-1; DNA: TGCGCCAGCAGCCAAGAATCTAGCGGGGGGTACAATGAGCAGTTCTTC; CDR3: CASSQESSGGYNEQFF
size: few; D: TRBD1; J: TRBJ2-5; V: TRBV10-3; DNA: TGTGCCATCAGTGAGTCGCCAGGGGGCCAAGAGACCCAGTACTTC; CDR3: CAISESPGGQETQYF
size: .; D: TRBD2; J: TRBJ2-1; V: TRBV13; DNA: TGTGCCAGCAGCTTAGCCTTGGGACTAGCGGGTTACAATGAGCAGTTCTTC; CDR3: CASSLALGLAGYNEQFF
size: few; D: .; J: TRBJ1-4; V: TRBV30; DNA: TGTGCCTCGACAGGACCTAATGAAAAACTGTTTTTT; CDR3: CASTGPNEKLFF
size: .; D: TRBD2; J: TRBJ2-3; V: TRBV4-3; DNA: TGCGCCAGCAGCCAACTAGCGGGGGGGCAAGATACGCAGTATTTT; CDR3: CASSQLAGGQDTQYF
size: .; D: .; J: TRBJ1-1; V: TRBV20-1; DNA: TGCAGTGCTAGAGATTTAAGAGGAGCTTTCTTT; CDR3: CSARDLRGAFF
size: .; D: .; J: TRBJ2-3; V: TRBV10-3; DNA: TGTGCCATCAGTGCCCCCCTTAGACAGGACCAAACAGATACGCAGTATTTT; CDR3: CAISAPLRQDQTDTQYF
size: .; D: TRBD1; J: TRBJ2-5; V: TRBV9; DNA: TGTGCCAGCAGCACAGGGGAAGAGACCCAGTACTTC; CDR3: CASSTGEETQYF
size: .; D: TRBD1; J: TRBJ1-2; V: TRBV28; DNA: TGTGCCAGCAGTTCGGGACAGGGGGCCATTGGCTACACCTTC; CDR3: CASSSGQGAIGYTF
size: .; D: TRBD1; J: TRBJ1-1; V: TRBV6-5; DNA: TGTGCCAGCAGTTACAGGGGGCGTTACGCTGAAGCTTTCTTT; CDR3: CASSYRGRYAEAFF
size: .; D: .; J: TRBJ1-1; V: TRBV7-6; DNA: TGTGCCAGCAGCATAACAGTGAACACTGAAGCTTTCTTT; CDR3: CASSITVNTEAFF
size: few; D: TRBD2; J: TRBJ2-5; V: TRBV5-1; DNA: TGCGCCAGCAGCTTGCTAGCGGCGGGGGTCCAAGAGACCCAGTACTTC; CDR3: CASSLLAAGVQETQYF
size: .; D: .; J: TRBJ1-6; V: TRBV18; DNA: TGTGCCAGCTCACCAACGACGCGGGGAAGTAATTCACCCCTCCACTTT; CDR3: CASSPTTRGSNSPLHF